The next 8 T cell receptor beta chains were all read from a single sample in a study of T cell repertoires in cytomegalovirus infection (dated by TCRdb to between 2018 and 2021). The meaning of the sample's treatment or condition label: in vitro stimulation with specific CMV peptide epitopes to enrich CMV-specific T cells. No cognate antigen is known for these TCRs. Sequenced on an Illumina HiSeq 1500. TCRdb took the public reads, trimmed them with fastp at Q25, ran MiXCR for clone calling and kept in-frame beta chains. Under each unique CDR3 protein, matching rows form one entry showing the most common genes and DNA. Within this sample are 250,000 to 400,000 distinct CDR3 sequences, with approximately 25% of them counted one time only. 10% to 15% of the sample is in the top ten clones. The sequencing here drew on cultured PBMCs, taken from culture after CMV antigen stimulation. Source of these receptors: a human donor in good health (CMV status not recorded). Some clones in this sample may be carry-over from other donors' samples.

This clonotype was observed a handful of times. The genes are TRBV7-9 and TRBJ2-1, with 8 positions matching TRBD2. Germline V gene lookup returns CDR1 SEHNR and CDR2 FQNEAQ (reference sequence). V shed 7 bases, J shed 9 bases, and the junction held 2 bases outside the gene matches. The CDR3 has 11 residues. CDR3 region: CASITSGEQFF. The CDR3, as DNA: TGTGCCAGCATAACTAGCGGTGAGCAGTTCTTC.

This clonotype was recorded at least ten times. The V call is TRBV7-2, the J call TRBJ1-1; D is uncertain. The CDR3 spans 16 residues. Germline lookup yields CDR1 SGHTA and CDR2 FQGNSA. Trimming cost V 1 base and J 0 bases, with 12 bases left between them. The CDR3 protein is CASSLGLAAMNTEAFF. DNA for the CDR3: TGTGCCAGCAGCTTAGGGTTGGCAGCCATGAACACTGAAGCTTTCTTT.

This clonotype was detected only a few times. The chain uses TRBV6-8 and TRBJ1-1, with 9 bases matching TRBD1. Trimming took 4 bases from V and 5 from J; bases not matched to a gene: 5. Germline CDR1 is MNHGY and CDR2 is SAAAGT. This CDR3 contains 14 residues. Here the CDR3 DNA reads TGTGCCAGCAGTTCGGGGACAGGGAGGACTGAAGCTTTCTTT. It specifies CASSSGTGRTEAFF.

This chain links TRBV6-2 or TRBV6-3 with TRBJ2-3; 15 bases are shared with TRBD2. This CDR3 is built from 14 residues. V lost 4 bases and J lost 8; bases outside the gene matches: 1. CDR1 and CDR2 from the germline V gene are MNHEY and SVGEGT. CDR3 in DNA: TGTGCCAGCAGTTCGGGACTAGCGGGGGGTACGCAGTATTTT. Translation: CASSSGLAGGTQYF.

This clonotype was seen repeatedly, ten times or more. This sequence joins TRBV7-2 and TRBJ1-3; weak D call: TRBD1 (5 bases). The germline V gene encodes CDR1 SGHTA and CDR2 FQGNSA. V lost 1 base to trimming and J lost 0 bases, with 7 bases between them. The CDR3 runs 15 residues. The CDR3 bases are TGTGCCAGCAGCTTAGACAGGATCTCTGGAAACACCATATATTTT. It is translated as CASSLDRISGNTIYF.

The chain is built from TRBV7-8 and TRBJ1-6; D is uncertain. Germline CDR1 SGHVS, CDR2 FQNEAQ. The CDR3 totals 14 residues. V was clipped by 7 bases and J by 8 bases, with 15 bases between them. The CDR3 spells CASTPQTWDSPLHF. The CDR3 region has the DNA TGTGCCAGCACCCCTCAGACCTGGGATTCACCCCTCCACTTT.

This clonotype was picked up a small number of times. The V call is TRBV4-1, the J call TRBJ1-2, with 7 nucleotides matching TRBD1. The CDR3 loop spans 15 amino acids. Per the germline V gene, CDR1 is MGHRA and CDR2 is YSYEKL. V lost 3 bases to trimming and J lost 8 bases; unmatched junction nucleotides: 12. The CDR3 DNA is TGCGCCAGCAGCCAGGGCCCTCTCACAGGGGACGGCTACACCTTC. Translation: CASSQGPLTGDGYTF.

V gene TRBV7-9 combines with J gene TRBJ2-1; no clear D gene. The CDR3 covers 12 residues. Trimming took 4 bases from V and 8 from J, leaving 9 bases between them. CDR1 is SEHNR, CDR2 FQNEAQ, per germline (reference sequence). The CDR3 reads CASSSITHEQFF. The CDR3 DNA reads as TGTGCCAGCAGCTCGATCACGCATGAGCAGTTCTTC.